Below are 21 T cell receptor beta chains sequenced from a single sample in a study of OX40 agonist ivuxolimab in advanced cancers. The protocol used for the library was the immunoSEQ multiplex PCR assay. TCRdb limited this immuneACCESS table to in-frame rearrangements with V and J called. A share of clones is missing; checked studies link under half to unresolved V genes, and the rest is unexplained. For this sample the table gives 20,000 or so clones, of which 74% were detected only once. The biggest ten clones account for 33% of the sample. The sample consisted of CD4+ or CD8+ T cells sorted from blood, taken in a trial of the OX40 agonist ivuxolimab. Every receptor here comes from an adult with an advanced solid tumor such as melanoma, head and neck, liver or kidney cancer.

The chain recombines TRBV9 with TRBJ1-2; no definite D call. V lost 0 bases and J 1 base, leaving 10 bases between the germline ends. Germline CDR1 is SGDLS and CDR2 is YYNGEE. This CDR3 contains 15 residues. The CDR3 region is CASSVAQHLNYGYTF. CDR3 nucleotide sequence: TGTGCCAGCAGCGTAGCCCAGCACCTTAACTATGGCTACACCTTC.

This CDR3 is CASSQEQNNQPQHF. CDR3 coding DNA: TGCGCCAGCAGCCAAGAACAGAACAATCAGCCCCAGCATTTT. This chain links TRBV4-3 with TRBJ1-5, with unresolved D. This CDR3 has 14 amino acids. With 0 bases removed from V and 3 bases from J, the gap between germline ends came to 6 bases. In germline, CDR1 is LGHNA, CDR2 YSLEER.

CDR3 protein: CASSREGWADTQYF. DNA of the CDR3: TGTGCCAGCAGCCGGGAGGGGTGGGCAGATACGCAGTATTTT. V gene TRBV5-6 combines with J gene TRBJ2-3; 8 nucleotides line up with TRBD2. CDR3 length equals 14 residues. Germline V gene lookup returns CDR1 SGHDT and CDR2 YYEEEE. V lost 4 bases, J lost 4 bases, and 5 bases stayed unmatched.

The chain is built from TRBV6-5 and TRBJ2-1; D is ambiguous. Germline CDR1 is MNHEY and CDR2 is SVGAGI. V gave up 4 bases and J gave up 0 bases, with 4 bases separating them. The CDR3 loop spans 13 amino acids. CDR3 DNA: TGTGCCAGCAGTTCCGACTCCTACAATGAGCAGTTCTTC. It translates to CASSSDSYNEQFF.

This chain connects TRBV5-1 to TRBJ1-1, with D tentatively TRBD1 (6 bases). The CDR3 loop spans 17 amino acids. V shed 2 bases and J shed 1 base, with 18 bases lying between them. Germline V gene sequence: CDR1 SGHRS, CDR2 YFSETQ. This CDR3 is CASSFAGDGSGNTEAFF. The CDR3 DNA sequence: TGCGCCAGCAGCTTTGCAGGGGATGGGAGTGGGAACACTGAAGCTTTCTTT.

This clone is a singleton in its sample. V is TRBV9 and J is TRBJ2-1; D is ambiguous. Germline V gene data show CDR1 as SGDLS and CDR2 as YYNGEE. Trimming took off 1 base at V and 4 bases at J, with 6 bases between the two ends. CDR3 length: 13 amino acids. CDR3 sequence (DNA): TGTGCCAGCAGCGTAACAGATTACAATGAGCAGTTCTTC. As protein: CASSVTDYNEQFF.

V gene TRBV10-3 combines with J gene TRBJ2-1; D possibly corresponds to TRBD2 (6 bases). V dropped 3 bases and J dropped 7 bases, with 13 bases sitting between them. The length of the CDR3 is 14 residues. Germline assignment: CDR1 ENHRY and CDR2 SYGVKD. Here the CDR3 DNA reads TGTGCCATCAGTGACTATGGGGGGTTGAATGAGCAGTTCTTC. Protein sequence: CAISDYGGLNEQFF.

This chain links TRBV7-9 with TRBJ2-3, with a tentative D call TRBD2 (6 bases). The CDR3 totals 16 residues. Germline V gene sequence: CDR1 SEHNR, CDR2 FQNEAQ (reference sequence). V dropped 5 bases and J dropped 0 bases, with 15 bases sitting between them. The CDR3 here is CASSPGDFASTDTQYF. For the CDR3, the DNA is TGTGCCAGCAGCCCTGGGGACTTTGCTAGCACAGATACGCAGTATTTT.

This clone appeared a few times. The gene calls are TRBV6-5 and TRBJ1-1; no reliable D call. Trimming pared 6 bases from V and 0 bases from J, leaving 8 bases between. Germline V gene data show CDR1 as MNHEY and CDR2 as SVGAGI. The CDR3 is 13 amino acids. CDR3 in DNA: TGTGCCAGCAGCGAGGCCTTGAACACTGAAGCTTTCTTT. Protein product: CASSEALNTEAFF.

This chain links TRBV29-1 with TRBJ2-2, with D perhaps matching TRBD1 (6 bases). The CDR3 length is 15 residues. The germline V gene encodes CDR1 SQVTM and CDR2 ANQGSEA. The V end lost 4 bases, the J end lost 0 bases, and 12 bases lay between the germline ends. Here the CDR3 DNA reads TGCAGCGTTGTAGTGGGACAAACGAACACCGGGGAGCTGTTTTTT. It encodes CSVVVGQTNTGELFF.

This clone was recorded a few times. V gene TRBV7-3 combines with J gene TRBJ2-2; D unresolved. The V gene's germline CDR1 is SGHTA and CDR2 FQGTGA. V lost 5 bases, J lost 2 bases, and 3 bases lay in between. CDR3 length equals 12 residues. In DNA, the CDR3 is TGTGCCAGCAGCCATAACACCGGGGAGCTGTTTTTT. Protein: CASSHNTGELFF.

The V gene is TRBV5-1, the J gene TRBJ2-7; D gene uncertain. Germline CDR1 reads SGHRS; CDR2 reads YFSETQ. This CDR3 is 15 amino acids long. The V end was cut by 6 bases, the J end by 0 bases, with 16 bases between. CDR3 residues: CASNFGEGPSYEQYF. The CDR3 nucleotides are TGCGCCAGCAACTTCGGAGAAGGCCCCTCCTACGAGCAGTACTTC.

V and J are TRBV9 and TRBJ2-2, with 7 bases aligning to TRBD2. Germline-derived CDR1 and CDR2 are SGDLS and YYNGEE. The J segment lost 2 bases and the V segment lost 3 bases, leaving 7 bases of the junction unmatched. The CDR3 covers 16 residues. CDR3 sequence (DNA): TGTGCCAGCAGCGGTCTAGCGGCCCTTAACACCGGGGAGCTGTTTTTT. Protein product: CASSGLAALNTGELFF.

The chain recombines TRBV15 with TRBJ1-2, with TRBD1 as a possible D gene (5 bases). Germline V gene data show CDR1 as LNHNV and CDR2 as YYDKDF (reference sequence). The CDR3 consists of 15 residues. V was trimmed by 5 bases and J by 4 bases, leaving 17 bases between them. This CDR3 is CATSDRGGDFYGYTF. CDR3 sequence (DNA): TGTGCCACCAGCGACCGGGGGGGGGATTTCTATGGCTACACCTTC.

This clone was seen a handful of times. The gene calls are TRBV10-1 and TRBJ1-5, with D possibly being TRBD1 (5 bases). Trimming cost V 6 bases and J 7 bases, with 22 bases left between them. CDR3 length: 16 amino acids. Germline-derived CDR1 and CDR2 are WNHNN and SYGVQD (reference sequence). CDR3 sequence reads: CASRPPLGLAEQPQHF. In DNA form, the CDR3 reads TGCGCCAGCAGGCCTCCTTTGGGGCTGGCGGAACAGCCCCAGCATTTT.

This clone has a handful of counts. V usage is TRBV2 and J usage is TRBJ1-5; 12 bases agree with TRBD1. Germline values: CDR1 SNHLY, CDR2 FYNNEI. The trim removed 6 bases at V and 5 bases at J, leaving 2 bases unmatched. The CDR3 contains 14 residues. The CDR3 sequence: CASRGQGAYQPQHF. Written as DNA, the CDR3 is TGTGCCAGCAGGGGACAGGGGGCCTATCAGCCCCAGCATTTT.

The gene calls are TRBV27 and TRBJ2-5, with TRBD2 as a possible D gene (7 bases). The CDR3 extends over 13 amino acids. CDR1 and CDR2 from the germline V gene are MNHEY and SMNVEV (reference sequence). V lost 5 bases, J lost 7 bases, and 14 bases lay in between. As DNA, the CDR3 is TGTGCCAGCAGTGCGGGGGCCGAGTGGACCCAGTACTTC. Translation gives CASSAGAEWTQYF.

This chain uses TRBV4-1 with TRBJ1-1, with D unresolved. Germline values: CDR1 MGHRA, CDR2 YSYEKL. This CDR3 has 14 amino acids. Trimming took 4 bases from V and 1 from J, leaving 10 bases between them. The chain's CDR3 is CASSLGHPNTEAFF. The CDR3 DNA follows: TGCGCCAGCAGCCTTGGGCATCCGAACACTGAAGCTTTCTTT.

This clone occurred once. The chain employs TRBV28 and TRBJ2-1, with 7 bases matching TRBD1. Germline V gene lookup returns CDR1 MDHEN and CDR2 SYDVKM. V lost 0 bases to trimming and J lost 9 bases; unmatched junction nucleotides: 8. CDR3 size: 15 residues. The CDR3 is CASSLCFEGGCEQFF. As DNA, the CDR3 is TGTGCCAGCAGTTTATGCTTTGAAGGGGGCTGTGAGCAGTTCTTC.

The chain joins TRBV15 to TRBJ1-1; the D gene is possibly TRBD1 (5 bases). The CDR3 runs to 14 residues. Deletions cut 5 bases from V and 2 bases from J, with 12 bases between. CDR1 and CDR2 from the germline V gene are LNHNV and YYDKDF (reference sequence). The CDR3 nucleotides read TGTGCCACCAGCCAGGCACAGGAAAACACTGAAGCTTTCTTT. It is translated as CATSQAQENTEAFF.

This clone was counted between two and nine times. This chain joins TRBV15 and TRBJ1-3; D is ambiguous. The V end lost 5 bases, the J end lost 0 bases, and 8 bases lay between the germline ends. This CDR3 region has 14 residues. Per germline, CDR1 LNHNV and CDR2 YYDKDF (reference sequence). This CDR3 reads CATSPQRSGNTIYF. CDR3 nucleotides: TGTGCCACCAGCCCTCAGCGCTCTGGAAACACCATATATTTT.